This T cell receptor (beta chain) came from a study of tumor-infiltrating lymphocytes in primary liver carcinoma. Study-level information: Every sample contained roughly 3.65 to 7.5 million productive TCRbeta reads, and these numbers were similar from one tissue type to another.

General observations from the study: A significantly higher top-250-clone fraction was found in tumors than in blood (p = 0.039).

About this clonotype itself: Its antigen is unknown. The CDR3 does not end in the conserved phenylalanine or tryptophan, so this is likely a read error.

The CDR3 contains 14 residues. The germline V gene encodes CDR1 SGHAT and CDR2 FQDESV (reference sequence). V lost 5 bases, J lost 3 bases, and 10 bases lay in between. Unsorted whole blood yielded the blood RNA, and germline DNA was also extracted. Synthesis of TCR beta cDNA was carried out from around 540 ng total RNA with a constant-region primer. Nested multiplex PCR, run for three rounds with slightly modified ARM-PCR, yielded TCR beta libraries. Primers for the first two PCR rounds were TRBV1-TRBV30 forward primers and a C-beta reverse primer (roughly 9 cycles per round). Each CDR3 protein gets one entry after TCRdb re-called the multiplex PCR reads with MiXCR. The repertoire holds 300,000 to 400,000 distinct CDR3 sequences, with roughly 60% as singletons.

The receptor comes from a man between 35 and 55 years old with primary liver carcinoma and hepatitis B virus infection. The sample comprised peripheral blood. The V and J genes are TRBV11-1 and TRBJ2-2, with D hard to call. CDR3 region: CASSLGFHTGELFS. CDR3 DNA sequence: TGTGCCAGCAGCCTGGGATTCCACACCGGGGAGCTGTTTTCT.